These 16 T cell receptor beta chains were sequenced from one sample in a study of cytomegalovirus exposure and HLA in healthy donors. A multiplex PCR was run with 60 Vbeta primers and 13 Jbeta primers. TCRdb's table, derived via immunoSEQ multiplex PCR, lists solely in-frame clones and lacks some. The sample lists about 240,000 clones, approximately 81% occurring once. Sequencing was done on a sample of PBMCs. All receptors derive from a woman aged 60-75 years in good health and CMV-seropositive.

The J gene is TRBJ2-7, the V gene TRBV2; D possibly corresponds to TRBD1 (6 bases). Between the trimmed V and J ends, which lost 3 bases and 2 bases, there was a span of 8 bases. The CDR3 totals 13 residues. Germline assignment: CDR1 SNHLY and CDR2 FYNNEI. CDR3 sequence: CASSDRGTYEQYF. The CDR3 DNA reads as TGTGCCAGCAGTGATAGGGGGACCTACGAGCAGTACTTC.

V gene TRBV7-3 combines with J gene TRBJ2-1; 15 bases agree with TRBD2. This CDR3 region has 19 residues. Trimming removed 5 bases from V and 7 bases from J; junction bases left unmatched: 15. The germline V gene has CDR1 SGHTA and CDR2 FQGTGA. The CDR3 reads CASSNPGLAGGNLVNEQFF. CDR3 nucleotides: TGTGCCAGCAGCAATCCGGGACTAGCGGGAGGAAACTTGGTGAATGAGCAGTTCTTC. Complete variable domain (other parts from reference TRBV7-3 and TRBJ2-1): GAGVSQTPSNKVTEKGKYVELRCDPISGHTALYWYRQSLGQGPEFLIYFQGTGAADDSGLPNDRFFAVRPEGSVSTLKIQRTERGDSAVYLCASSNPGLAGGNLVNEQFFGPGTRLTVL.

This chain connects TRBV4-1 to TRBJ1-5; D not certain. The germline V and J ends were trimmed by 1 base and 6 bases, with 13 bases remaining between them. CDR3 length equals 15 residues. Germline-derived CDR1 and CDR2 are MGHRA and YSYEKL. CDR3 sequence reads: CASSQGVGVAQPQHF. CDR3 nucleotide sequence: TGCGCCAGCAGCCAAGGGGTCGGGGTGGCTCAGCCCCAGCATTTT.

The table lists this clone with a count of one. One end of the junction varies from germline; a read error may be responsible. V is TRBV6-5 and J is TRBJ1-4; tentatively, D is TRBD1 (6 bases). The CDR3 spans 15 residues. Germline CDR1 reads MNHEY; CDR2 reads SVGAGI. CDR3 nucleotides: TGTGCCAGCAGTTACTCGGACAGATCAAATGAAAAACTGCTTTTT. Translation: CASSYSDRSNEKLLF.

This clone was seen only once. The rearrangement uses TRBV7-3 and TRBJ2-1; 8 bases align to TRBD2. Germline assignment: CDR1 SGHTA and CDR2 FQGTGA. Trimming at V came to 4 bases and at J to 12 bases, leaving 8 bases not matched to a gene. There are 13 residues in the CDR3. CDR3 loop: CASSYGLAYGQFF. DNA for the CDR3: TGTGCCAGCAGCTACGGACTAGCCTATGGGCAGTTCTTC.

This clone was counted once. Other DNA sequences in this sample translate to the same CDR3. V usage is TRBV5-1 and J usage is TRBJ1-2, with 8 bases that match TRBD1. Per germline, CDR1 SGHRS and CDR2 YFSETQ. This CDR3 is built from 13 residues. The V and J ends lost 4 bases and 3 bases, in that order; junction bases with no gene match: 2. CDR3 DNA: TGCGCCAGCAGCCTGGACAGGGACTATGGCTACACCTTC. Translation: CASSLDRDYGYTF.

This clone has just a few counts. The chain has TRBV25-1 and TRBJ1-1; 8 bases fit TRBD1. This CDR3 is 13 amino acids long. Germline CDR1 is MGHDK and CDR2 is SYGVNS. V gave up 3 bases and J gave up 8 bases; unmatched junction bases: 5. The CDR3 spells CASSDTGQGEAFF. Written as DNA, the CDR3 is TGTGCCAGCAGTGACACCGGACAGGGCGAAGCTTTCTTT. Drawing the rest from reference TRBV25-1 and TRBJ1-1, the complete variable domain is EADIYQTPRYLVIGTGKKITLECSQTMGHDKMYWYQQDPGMELHLIHYSYGVNSTEKGDLSSESTVSRIRTEHFPLTLESARPSHTSQYLCASSDTGQGEAFFGQGTRLTVV.

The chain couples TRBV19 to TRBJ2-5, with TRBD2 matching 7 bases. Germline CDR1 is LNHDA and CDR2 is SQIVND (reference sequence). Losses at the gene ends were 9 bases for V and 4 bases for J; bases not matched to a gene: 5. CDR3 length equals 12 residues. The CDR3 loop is CASEGLGETQYF. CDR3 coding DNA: TGTGCCAGCGAAGGACTAGGAGAGACCCAGTACTTC.

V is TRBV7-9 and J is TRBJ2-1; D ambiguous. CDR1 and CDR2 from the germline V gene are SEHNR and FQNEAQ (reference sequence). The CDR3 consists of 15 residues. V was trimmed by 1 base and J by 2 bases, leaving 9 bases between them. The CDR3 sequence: CASSLGAATYNEQFF. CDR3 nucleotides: TGTGCCAGCAGCTTAGGTGCGGCTACCTACAATGAGCAGTTCTTC.

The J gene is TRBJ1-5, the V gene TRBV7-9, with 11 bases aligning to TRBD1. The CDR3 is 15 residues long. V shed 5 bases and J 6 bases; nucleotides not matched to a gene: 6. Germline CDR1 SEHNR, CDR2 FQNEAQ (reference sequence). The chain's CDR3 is CASSPPGQGGQPQHF. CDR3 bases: TGTGCCAGCAGCCCACCGGGACAGGGGGGTCAGCCCCAGCATTTT. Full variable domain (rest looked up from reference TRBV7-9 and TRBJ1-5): DTGVSQNPRHKITKRGQNVTFRCDPISEHNRLYWYRQTLGQGPEFLTYFQNEAQLEKSRLLSDRFSAERPKGSFSTLEIQRTEQGDSAMYLCASSPPGQGGQPQHFGDGTRLSIL.

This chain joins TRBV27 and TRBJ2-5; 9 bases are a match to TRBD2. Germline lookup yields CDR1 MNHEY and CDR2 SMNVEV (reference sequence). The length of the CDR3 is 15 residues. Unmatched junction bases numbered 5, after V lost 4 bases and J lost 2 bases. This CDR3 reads CASSSSGRPQETQYF. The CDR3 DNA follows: TGTGCCAGCAGTTCGAGCGGGAGGCCGCAAGAGACCCAGTACTTC.

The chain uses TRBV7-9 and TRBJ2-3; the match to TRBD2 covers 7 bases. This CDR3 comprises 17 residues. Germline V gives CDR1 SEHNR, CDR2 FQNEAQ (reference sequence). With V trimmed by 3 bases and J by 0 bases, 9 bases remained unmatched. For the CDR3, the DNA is TGTGCCAGCAGCTTTAGTACTAGCGCGTTAAGCACAGATACGCAGTATTTT. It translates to CASSFSTSALSTDTQYF.

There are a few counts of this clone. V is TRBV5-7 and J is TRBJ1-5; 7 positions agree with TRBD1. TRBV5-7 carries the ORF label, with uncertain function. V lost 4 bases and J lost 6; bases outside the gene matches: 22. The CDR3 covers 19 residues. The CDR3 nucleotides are TGTGCCAGCAGCGTATTAACAGGGGTAGGTTTTTCAGGACGTCAGCCCCAGCATTTT. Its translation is CASSVLTGVGFSGRQPQHF.

CDR3 sequence: CASSTTGRYNEQFF. The CDR3 DNA follows: TGCGCCAGTAGTACGACAGGGAGGTACAATGAGCAGTTCTTC. The V call is TRBV5-1, the J call TRBJ2-1; D perhaps matches TRBD1 (7 bases). Germline lookup yields CDR1 SGHRS and CDR2 YFSETQ. The CDR3 is 14 amino acids. Trimming took 8 bases from V and 4 from J, leaving 16 bases between them.

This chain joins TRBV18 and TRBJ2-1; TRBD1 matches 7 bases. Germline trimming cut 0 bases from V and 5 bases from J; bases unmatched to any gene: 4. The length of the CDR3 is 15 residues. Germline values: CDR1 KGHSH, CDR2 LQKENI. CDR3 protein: CASSPPGTVDNEQFF. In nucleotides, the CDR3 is TGTGCCAGCTCACCACCGGGGACAGTAGACAATGAGCAGTTCTTC.

The CDR3 sequence is CASSAGQGSYEQYF. CDR3 nucleotide sequence: TGTGCCAGTAGCGCCGGACAGGGGTCCTACGAGCAGTACTTC. V is TRBV19 and J is TRBJ2-7, with 9 nucleotides matching TRBD1. The trim removed 6 bases at V and 1 base at J, leaving 4 bases unmatched. CDR1 and CDR2 (germline): LNHDA, SQIVND (reference sequence). The CDR3 runs 14 residues.